Described below is a single T cell receptor beta chain sequence and its context. V lost 1 base, J lost 1 base, and 9 bases lay in between. The germline V gene encodes CDR1 MGHRA and CDR2 YSYEKL. The CDR3 runs to 15 residues. The data were obtained in a study of OX40 agonist ivuxolimab in advanced cancers. Study-level information: Partial response was recorded in three patients: one hepatocellular carcinoma and two cutaneous melanoma cases.

Data came from immunoSEQ multiplex PCR; TCRdb stores just in-frame clones and leaves some out. This sample has some 66,000 clones, with roughly 87% found just once. Sequenced here: CD4+ or CD8+ T cells sorted from blood, sampled in a trial of the OX40 agonist ivuxolimab. The TCR originated in an adult with an advanced solid tumor such as melanoma, head and neck, liver or kidney cancer. The rearrangement uses TRBV4-1 and TRBJ2-3; a weak D match, TRBD2 (5 bases). The CDR3 nucleotides read TGCGCCAGCAGCCAAGTTGCGAGGGGCACAGATACGCAGTATTTT. This codes for CASSQVARGTDTQYF.